This is a list of T cell receptor beta chains from one sample in a study of T-cell reconstitution after alpha-beta-depleted transplantation in children. TCRdb re-called the PCR reads with MiXCR, one entry per CDR3 protein. The sample has about 58,000 distinct CDR3 sequences, roughly 45% seen once. The material was PBMCs, mostly from graft donor cells, obtained 360 days after TCRalphabeta/CD19-depleted stem cell transplant. The receptors shown here come from a male patient younger than 18 who had a stem cell transplant for acute lymphoblastic leukemia, so the T cells may come from the graft donor. Each CDR3 is given with its conserved first and last residue.

TRBJ2-5 | TRBV9 | CASSGVAKETQYF
TRBJ1-5 | TRBV12-3/TRBV12-4 | CASRQDADQPQHF
TRBJ2-1 | TRBV27 | CASSWVRGYNEQFF
TRBJ2-4 | TRBV6-1 | CASSRNSGTGGRNIQYF
TRBJ2-3 | TRBV29-1 | CSVGVTGTGTDTQYF
TRBJ2-7 | TRBV5-1 | CASSLDSDTYEQYF
TRBJ1-1 | TRBV7-6 | CASSQTGGSEAFF
TRBJ2-3 | TRBV20-1 | CSASRRLAGAIRSGTDTQYF
TRBJ2-1 | TRBV5-1 | CASSLVGSYNEQFF
TRBJ2-3 | TRBV7-9 | CASSLITDTQYF